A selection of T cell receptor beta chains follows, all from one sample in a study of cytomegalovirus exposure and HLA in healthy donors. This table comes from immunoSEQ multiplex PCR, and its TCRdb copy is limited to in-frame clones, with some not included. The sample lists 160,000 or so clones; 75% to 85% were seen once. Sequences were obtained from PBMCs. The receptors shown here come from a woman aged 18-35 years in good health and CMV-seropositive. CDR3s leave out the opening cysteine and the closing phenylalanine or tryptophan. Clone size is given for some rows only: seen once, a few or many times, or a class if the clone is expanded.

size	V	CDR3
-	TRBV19	ASSPPENSGGLELSTDTQY
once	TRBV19	ASSTPPGKGNSGNTIY
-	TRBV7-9	ASSLRGQAATNEKLF
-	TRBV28	ASSPTRGNTEAF
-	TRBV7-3	ASSGTGGGDTQY
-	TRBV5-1	ASSLDDWTGTGELF
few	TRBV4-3	ASSQQQGYYGYT
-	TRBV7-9	ASSLTGGISDSPLH
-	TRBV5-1	ASSPGLAGTGELF
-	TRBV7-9	ASSFFGQQETQY
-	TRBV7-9	ASRQGTSSYNSPLH
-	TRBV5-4	ASSPDRVSAF
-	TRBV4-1	ASSLQGDEQF
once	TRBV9	ASSVDVRAGNTIY
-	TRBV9	ASSPGTGGIYEQY
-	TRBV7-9	ASSPTATYEQY
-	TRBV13	ASSIPRGTEAF
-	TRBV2	ASRPGGGGVGYT
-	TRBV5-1	ATSRSGGTDNSPLH
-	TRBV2	ASSEAQGAFETQY
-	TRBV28	ASSSSRDTQY
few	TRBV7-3	ASSPDGGRVEAF
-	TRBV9	ASSEGLAGGFSTDTQY
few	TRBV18	ASSPFSGGYEQY
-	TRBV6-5	ASIDRMDTGELF
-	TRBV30	AWSVGQGKQPQH
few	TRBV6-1	ASSEAENTEAF
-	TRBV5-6	ASNTLQETQY
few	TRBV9	ASSVDVWGQGSNEQF
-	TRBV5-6	ASSLDAVAPANYGYT
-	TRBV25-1	ASEGGTYEQY
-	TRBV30	AWSVDTPEAF
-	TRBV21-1	ASSTGLAGDRGTQY
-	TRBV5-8	ASSLGGAHGTF
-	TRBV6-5	ASSYEGTGQF
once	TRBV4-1	ASSQDGWVNRDGSGNTIY
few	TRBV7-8	ASSYDRSQGEQF
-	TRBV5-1	ASSSAPGQGYYGYT
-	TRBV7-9	ASSLARVGQVPDTQY
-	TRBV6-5	ASSLTGPYEQY
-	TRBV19	ASSIVGEAEQF
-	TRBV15	ATSRDLAVYNEQF
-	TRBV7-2	ASSGDSAYEQY
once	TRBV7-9	ASSPTGNTEAF
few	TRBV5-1	ATTENRTGQVATNEKLF
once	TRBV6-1	ASAESGNRAKGYT
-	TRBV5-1	ASNLGRGEEQY
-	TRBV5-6	ASSAGTGHGTDTQY
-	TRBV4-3	ASSQGQGPLYEQY
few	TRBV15	ATSRSPPDSDHEQY
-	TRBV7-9	SSSTVTGTGSPLH
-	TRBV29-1	SARDRVSETQY
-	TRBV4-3	ASSQVGQHNNYGYT